What follows is one T cell receptor (beta chain) and its context. This sample was included in a study of blood T cells in healthy people across ages. The CDR3 is 16 amino acids. Per the germline V gene, CDR1 is SGHRS and CDR2 is YFSETQ. V lost 0 bases to trimming and J lost 6 bases; unmatched junction nucleotides: 9. Then a second PCR, running about 6 to 12 cycles, was carried out with a sample-barcoded 5' primer and a J-beta primer mix. TCRdb itself ran the 5' RACE reads through MiXCR, one entry per CDR3 protein. The sample carries about 1.8 million distinct CDR3 sequences, roughly 50% recorded once.

The chain recombines TRBV5-1 with TRBJ2-1; 7 bases map to TRBD2. The clonotype was recovered from a woman aged 40 to 50 in good health. The sample was blood. For the CDR3, the DNA is TGCGCCAGCAGCTTGGGGACTAGTCCGTTGCCCAATGAGCAGTTCTTC. Amino acids: CASSLGTSPLPNEQFF. The full variable domain, in which reference TRBV5-1 and TRBJ2-1 provide the parts outside the CDR3, is KAGVTQTPRYLIKTRGQQVTLSCSPISGHRSVSWYQQTPGQGLQFLFEYFSETQRNKGNFPGRFSGRQFSNSRSEMNVSTLELGDSALYLCASSLGTSPLPNEQFFGPGTRLTVL.